The clone carrying this T cell receptor (beta chain) showed up just once. Its specificity is unknown. V gave up 6 bases and J gave up 2 bases; unmatched junction bases: 4. Germline loops: CDR1 GTSNPN, CDR2 SVGIG (reference sequence). The CDR3 runs 14 residues. This sample is part of a study of T cell responses to AZD1222 COVID-19 vaccine. Study results and limitations: Within unmutated variant regions lay the reported targets of nearly half of spike-specific TCRs. Seropositivity was recorded at baseline in only 6 or 7 AZD1222 recipients. Sampling that yielded the repertoires occurred only after the peak T cell response.

The repertoire was sequenced with immunoSEQ multiplex PCR; TCRdb's copy has only in-frame clones and lacks some. The sample holds roughly 100,000 clones; around nine tenths are singletons and the top ten take less than 15%. The receptor was isolated from an adult in good health. The sequences come from peripheral blood, collected on day 0 of AZD1222 vaccination. The V and J genes are TRBV30 and TRBJ2-6, with TRBD1 matching 7 bases. CDR3 in amino acids: CACPTGAGANVLTF. CDR3 bases: TGTGCCTGCCCTACAGGGGCTGGGGCCAACGTCCTGACTTTC.